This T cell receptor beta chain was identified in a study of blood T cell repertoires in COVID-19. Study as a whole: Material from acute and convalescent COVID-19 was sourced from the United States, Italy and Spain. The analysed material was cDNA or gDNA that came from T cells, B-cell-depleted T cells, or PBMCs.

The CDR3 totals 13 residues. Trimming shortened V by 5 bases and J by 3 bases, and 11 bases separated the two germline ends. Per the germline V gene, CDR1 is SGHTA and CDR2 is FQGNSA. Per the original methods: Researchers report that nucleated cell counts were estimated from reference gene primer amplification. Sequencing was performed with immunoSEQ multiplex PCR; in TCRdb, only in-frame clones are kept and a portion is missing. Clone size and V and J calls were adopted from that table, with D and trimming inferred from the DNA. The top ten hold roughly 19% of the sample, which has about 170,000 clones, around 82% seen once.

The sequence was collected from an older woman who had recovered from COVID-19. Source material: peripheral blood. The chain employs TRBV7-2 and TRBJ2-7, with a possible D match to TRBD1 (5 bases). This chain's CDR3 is CASSPEQGYEQYF. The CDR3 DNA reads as TGTGCCAGCAGCCCAGAGCAGGGCTACGAGCAGTACTTC.